This passage covers 15 T cell receptor beta chains from one sample sequenced in a study of blood T cell repertoires in COVID-19. Using immunoSEQ multiplex PCR, the repertoire was profiled, and TCRdb retains in-frame clones only, with some absent. The sample lists about 150,000 clones; around 83% were seen once. Sequenced sample: peripheral blood. These receptors all come from an older woman with COVID-19, enrolled during active disease.

V gene TRBV18 combines with J gene TRBJ1-2; 7 bases match TRBD1. After removal of 0 bases from V and 7 bases from J, the junction contained 5 bases not matched to a gene. Germline-derived CDR1 and CDR2 are KGHSH and LQKENI. This CDR3 contains 14 residues. CDR3 in amino acids: CASSPPAGGGGYTF. CDR3 coding DNA: TGTGCCAGCTCACCACCCGCAGGGGGAGGTGGCTACACCTTC.

This clone was detected a few times. The DNA of the CDR3 is TGTGCCAGTAGTCCACCTGGGAGTCCCAATGAGCAGTTCTTC. Amino acids: CASSPPGSPNEQFF. V usage is TRBV19 and J usage is TRBJ2-1, with a weak D call TRBD2 (5 bases). V was clipped by 5 bases and J by 6 bases, with 14 bases between them. This CDR3 is 14 amino acids long. CDR1 and CDR2 from the germline V gene are LNHDA and SQIVND (reference sequence). The variable domain in full, with the rest retrieved from reference TRBV19 and TRBJ2-1, is DGGITQSPKYLFRKEGQNVTLSCEQNLNHDAMYWYRQDPGQGLRLIYYSQIVNDFQKGDIAEGYSVSREKKESFPLTVTSAQKNPTAFYLCASSPPGSPNEQFFGPGTRLTVL.

The V call is TRBV6-5, the J call TRBJ2-4; 9 nucleotides line up with TRBD2. The CDR3 runs 15 residues. Per germline, CDR1 MNHEY and CDR2 SVGAGI. V was clipped by 5 bases and J by 13 bases; unmatched bases: 15. CDR3 coding DNA: TGTGCCAGCAGTACCGTAGCGGGAGCGCGAGCGGGCCAGTACTTC. Its translation is CASSTVAGARAGQYF.

V gene TRBV27 combines with J gene TRBJ2-7, with D unclear. The V gene's germline CDR1 is MNHEY and CDR2 SMNVEV (reference sequence). The CDR3 is 14 amino acids. Between the trimmed V and J ends, which lost 0 bases and 1 base, there was a span of 7 bases. CDR3 nucleotide sequence: TGTGCCAGCAGTTTATCGGCCGTTTCCTACGAGCAGTACTTC. Protein product: CASSLSAVSYEQYF.

This clone was seen ten or more times. This chain joins TRBV19 and TRBJ1-2; no reliable D call. Per germline, CDR1 LNHDA and CDR2 SQIVND (reference sequence). The CDR3 has 16 residues. Trimming took 0 bases from V and 4 from J, leaving 15 bases between them. This chain's CDR3 is CASSIEDGNTVYGYTF. The CDR3 bases are TGTGCCAGTAGTATAGAGGACGGGAACACCGTCTATGGCTACACCTTC.

This chain joins TRBV27 and TRBJ2-3, with 10 bases aligning to TRBD2. The CDR3 runs 15 residues. With V trimmed by 2 bases and J by 3 bases, 2 bases remained unmatched. Per germline, CDR1 MNHEY and CDR2 SMNVEV (reference sequence). This chain's CDR3 is CASSLGGLATDTQYF. The CDR3 DNA reads TGTGCCAGCAGTTTAGGGGGACTAGCGACAGATACGCAGTATTTT.

Details on this clone: Other DNA sequences from this sample encode an identical CDR3 as well. The chain couples TRBV19 to TRBJ1-5, with D perhaps matching TRBD1 (6 bases). Germline CDR1 reads LNHDA; CDR2 reads SQIVND (reference sequence). CDR3 length: 14 residues. The V gene lost 2 bases and the J gene lost 1 base, with 6 bases spanning the gap. The CDR3 loop is CASSIRGSNQPQHF. CDR3 sequence (DNA): TGTGCCAGTAGTATAAGGGGGAGCAATCAGCCCCAGCATTTT. Drawing the rest from reference TRBV19 and TRBJ1-5, the complete variable domain is DGGITQSPKYLFRKEGQNVTLSCEQNLNHDAMYWYRQDPGQGLRLIYYSQIVNDFQKGDIAEGYSVSREKKESFPLTVTSAQKNPTAFYLCASSIRGSNQPQHFGDGTRLSIL.

The rearrangement links TRBV19 to TRBJ1-2; maybe TRBD1 (5 bases). The CDR3 is made up of 15 amino acids. V shed 7 bases and J shed 0 bases, with 15 bases lying between them. The germline V gene encodes CDR1 LNHDA and CDR2 SQIVND (reference sequence). The CDR3 DNA reads as TGTGCCAGTACCCCGGATCAGGGCGCTAACTATGGCTACACCTTC. This codes for CASTPDQGANYGYTF.

The chain has TRBV11-2 and TRBJ1-1; 10 bases line up with TRBD1. The junction had 15 bases not matched to a gene; V was cut back by 5 bases and J by 0 bases. Germline V gene sequence: CDR1 SGHAT, CDR2 FQNNGV. This CDR3 has 19 amino acids. CDR3: CASSRRGGQGKGMNTEAFF. Here the CDR3 DNA reads TGTGCCAGCAGCCGTAGAGGGGGACAGGGGAAGGGAATGAACACTGAAGCTTTCTTT.

V gene TRBV5-1 combines with J gene TRBJ2-7; 11 bases fit TRBD1. V lost 4 bases to trimming and J lost 6 bases; unmatched junction nucleotides: 6. The CDR3 spans 14 residues. Germline CDR1 SGHRS, CDR2 YFSETQ. The CDR3 coding sequence is TGCGCCAGCAGCGGGGGACAGGGGGTTGTCGAGCAGTACTTC. Protein: CASSGGQGVVEQYF. The whole variable domain, remainder taken from reference TRBV5-1 and TRBJ2-7, is KAGVTQTPRYLIKTRGQQVTLSCSPISGHRSVSWYQQTPGQGLQFLFEYFSETQRNKGNFPGRFSGRQFSNSRSEMNVSTLELGDSALYLCASSGGQGVVEQYFGPGTRLTVT.

The rearrangement joins TRBV7-3 to TRBJ1-2, with D perhaps matching TRBD1 (5 bases). Germline CDR1 reads SGHTA; CDR2 reads FQGTGA. V was shortened by 4 bases and J by 6 bases, with 15 bases between the two germline ends. The CDR3 is made up of 14 amino acids. The CDR3 here is CASSSSGRENGYTF. In DNA form, the CDR3 reads TGTGCCAGCAGCTCCTCGGGACGGGAGAATGGCTACACCTTC.

V and J are TRBV7-9 and TRBJ1-4, with TRBD1 as a possible D gene (6 bases). Trimming stripped 5 bases from V and 4 bases from J, with 11 bases between. The CDR3 loop spans 14 amino acids. CDR1 and CDR2 from the germline V gene are SEHNR and FQNEAQ (reference sequence). In DNA form, the CDR3 reads TGTGCCAGCAGCATGGGACAAGATAATGAAAAACTGTTTTTT. Protein sequence: CASSMGQDNEKLFF.

This clone appeared a single time. The chain is built from TRBV7-9 and TRBJ2-1; D might be TRBD2 (6 bases). Germline CDR1 reads SEHNR; CDR2 reads FQNEAQ (reference sequence). The length of the CDR3 is 16 residues. Trimming shortened V by 1 base and J by 4 bases, and 14 bases separated the two germline ends. CDR3 DNA sequence: TGTGCCAGCAGCTTAGTAGGAGGGGAAAAATACAATGAGCAGTTCTTC. The encoded protein is CASSLVGGEKYNEQFF.

V usage is TRBV7-9 and J usage is TRBJ1-4, with TRBD1 identical over 8 bases. J was trimmed by 5 bases and V by 5 bases; bases with no gene match: 7. The germline CDR1 and CDR2 sequences are SEHNR and FQNEAQ (reference sequence). The CDR3 runs to 15 residues. CDR3 sequence (DNA): TGTGCCAGCAGCAGGGGACAGGCAGGGAATGAAAAACTGTTTTTT. Its translation is CASSRGQAGNEKLFF.

This chain joins TRBV19 and TRBJ1-5; D is perhaps TRBD1 (5 bases). Per germline, CDR1 LNHDA and CDR2 SQIVND (reference sequence). The CDR3 extends over 15 amino acids. V was shortened by 5 bases and J by 4 bases, with 15 bases between the two germline ends. Written as DNA, the CDR3 is TGTGCCAGTAGTTTTGGGGCAGTCGAAAATCAGCCCCAGCATTTT. Amino acids: CASSFGAVENQPQHF.